The source of this TCR beta chain is a study of T cells after yellow fever vaccination. Looking at the study overall: Those fractions that held only low numbers of cells were prepared using the SMART-Seq v4 Ultra Low Input RNA kit. General study points: Repertoires sorted by FACS could include abundant clonotypes that are contaminants from the bulk population.

A single record per CDR3 protein comes from TCRdb applying MiXCR to the 5' RACE reads. In the table there are some 250,000 distinct CDR3 sequences, about 3.5% of which are singletons. This clonotype appeared many times. What it binds is unknown. This CDR3 is 14 amino acids long. V lost 4 bases and J 4 bases, leaving 11 bases between the germline ends. The germline V gene encodes CDR1 SGHRS and CDR2 YFSETQ. This TCR was recovered from a man aged 18-30 years who received the YFV17D yellow fever vaccine. Source: PBMCs, taken 15 days after the yellow fever booster vaccination. V is TRBV5-1 and J is TRBJ2-2, with D hard to call. CDR3 sequence (DNA): TGCGCCAGCAGCGCCCTGGAACGCACCGGGGAGCTGTTTTTT. This encodes CASSALERTGELFF.